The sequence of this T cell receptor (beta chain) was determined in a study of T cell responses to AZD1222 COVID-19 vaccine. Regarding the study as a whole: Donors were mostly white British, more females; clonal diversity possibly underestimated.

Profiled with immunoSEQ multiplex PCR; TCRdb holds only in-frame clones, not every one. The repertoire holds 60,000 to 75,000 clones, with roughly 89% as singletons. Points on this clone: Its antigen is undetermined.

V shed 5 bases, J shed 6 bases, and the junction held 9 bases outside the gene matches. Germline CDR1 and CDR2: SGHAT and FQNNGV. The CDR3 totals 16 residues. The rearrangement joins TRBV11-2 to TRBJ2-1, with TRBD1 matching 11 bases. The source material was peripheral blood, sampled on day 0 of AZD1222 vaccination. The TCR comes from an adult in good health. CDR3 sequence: CASSLTRTGGINEQFF. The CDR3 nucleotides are TGTGCCAGCAGCCTCACCCGGACAGGGGGCATCAATGAGCAGTTCTTC. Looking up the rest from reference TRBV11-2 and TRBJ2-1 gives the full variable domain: EAGVAQSPRYKIIEKRQSVAFWCNPISGHATLYWYQQILGQGPKLLIQFQNNGVVDDSQLPKDRFSAERLKGVDSTLKIQPAKLEDSAVYLCASSLTRTGGINEQFFGPGTRLTVL.